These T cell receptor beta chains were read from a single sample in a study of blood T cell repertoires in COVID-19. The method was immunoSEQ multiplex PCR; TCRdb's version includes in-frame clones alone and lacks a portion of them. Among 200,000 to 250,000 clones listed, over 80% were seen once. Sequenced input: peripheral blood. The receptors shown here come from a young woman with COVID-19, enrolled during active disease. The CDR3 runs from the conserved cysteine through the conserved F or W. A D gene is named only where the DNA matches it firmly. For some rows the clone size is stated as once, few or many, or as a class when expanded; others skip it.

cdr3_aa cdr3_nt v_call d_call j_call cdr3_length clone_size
CASSPAGTGGYGYTF TGCGCCAGCAGCCCCGCGGGGACAGGGGGGTATGGCTACACCTTC TRBV5-1 TRBD1 TRBJ1-2 15 .
CASSLDRDRRNEQFF TGTGCCAGCAGCTTAGATAGGGACAGACGCAATGAGCAGTTCTTC TRBV11-3 TRBD1 TRBJ2-1 15 .
CARSGPVEEEKLFF TGTGCCAGAAGCGGACCCGTGGAGGAGGAAAAACTGTTTTTT TRBV5-3 . TRBJ1-4 14 .
CASSFLRNTEAFF TGTGCCAGCAGTTTTCTGAGGAACACTGAAGCTTTCTTT TRBV6-2/TRBV6-3 . TRBJ1-1 13 .
CASSESKGQSDEQYF TGCGCCAGCAGTGAGTCGAAGGGGCAATCGGACGAGCAGTACTTC TRBV10-1 . TRBJ2-7 15 once
CASSLMFGGYGYTF TGTGCCAGCAGCTTAATGTTCGGGGGCTATGGCTACACCTTC TRBV7-2 . TRBJ1-2 14 few
CASRTGLIEEQYF TGTGCCAGCAGAACGGGACTGATCGAAGAGCAGTACTTC TRBV5-4 . TRBJ2-7 13 .
CASSADRGRGGYTF TGTGCCAGCAGTGCCGACAGGGGACGGGGTGGCTACACCTTC TRBV2 TRBD1 TRBJ1-2 14 few
CASSSGPGGIYGYTF TGTGCCAGCAGCTCCGGTCCGGGAGGGATCTATGGCTACACCTTC TRBV7-2 . TRBJ1-2 15 .
CASSPIGTAQETQYF TGCGCCAGCAGCCCGATCGGGACAGCCCAAGAGACCCAGTACTTC TRBV5-1 TRBD1 TRBJ2-5 15 .
CASSIGAAESYEQYF TGTGCCAGTAGTATAGGAGCGGCGGAGTCCTACGAGCAGTACTTC TRBV19 . TRBJ2-7 15 .
CAWSPGQGWEQYF TGTGCCTGGAGTCCCGGACAGGGGTGGGAGCAGTACTTC TRBV30 TRBD1 TRBJ2-7 13 once
CASSSVAGGREQFF TGTGCCAGCAGCTCCGTAGCGGGGGGTAGGGAGCAGTTCTTC TRBV7-3 TRBD2 TRBJ2-1 14 .
CASSLGSQGSYNEQFF TGTGCCAGCAGCTTAGGGAGTCAGGGCTCCTACAATGAGCAGTTCTTC TRBV7-2 . TRBJ2-1 16 .
CASSSRDRAQETQYF TGTGCCAGCAGCTCTCGAGACAGGGCCCAAGAGACCCAGTACTTC TRBV5-4 TRBD1 TRBJ2-5 15 once
CASSYDPSGLQETQYF TGTGCCAGCAGTTACGACCCTAGCGGGCTACAAGAGACCCAGTACTTC TRBV6-6 TRBD2 TRBJ2-5 16 .
CASSLAFWGEIAIRANSPLHF TGTGCCAGCAGCTTAGCGTTCTGGGGAGAAATCGCCATTCGGGCCAATTCACCCCTCCACTTT TRBV7-2 . TRBJ1-6 21 .
CARSCRDRGDQYF TGTGCCAGAAGCTGCCGGGACAGGGGAGATCAGTACTTC TRBV5-3 TRBD1 TRBJ2-7 13 .
CASSVEVRGNNEQFF TGTGCCAGCAGCGTAGAGGTCCGGGGAAACAATGAGCAGTTCTTC TRBV9 . TRBJ2-1 15 .
CASSPTGAQETQYF TGCGCCAGCAGCCCGACAGGGGCCCAAGAGACCCAGTACTTC TRBV5-1 TRBD1 TRBJ2-5 14 .
CASSHYNGQGNAGANVLTF TGCGCCAGCAGCCACTACAACGGCCAGGGTAACGCTGGGGCCAACGTCCTGACTTTC TRBV4-3 . TRBJ2-6 19 .
CATSDSDRGYEQFF TGTGCCACCAGTGACTCCGACAGGGGATATGAGCAGTTCTTC TRBV24-1 TRBD1 TRBJ2-1 14 .